The 7 T cell receptor beta chains below all came from one sample that was sequenced in a study of post-analysis software for immune sequencing data. Study findings and constraints: A few TRBV segments appeared more often in patients than in controls, and TRBV5-6, TRBV5-1 and TRBV20-1 were among these.

The antigens these receptors bind are not known. Unique molecular identifiers tagged the TCR beta cDNA libraries. In TCRdb, the PCR reads were re-called with MiXCR into one record per CDR3 protein. The repertoire consists of 820,000 or so distinct CDR3 sequences, with about 57% occurring once and the leading ten covering about 4.5%. Material: blood. These receptors were collected from a girl under 18 with multiple sclerosis.

This chain joins TRBV5-1 and TRBJ1-2, with D unresolved. The CDR3 contains 14 residues. Trimming took off 6 bases at V and 1 base at J, with 13 bases between the two ends. Germline CDR1 reads SGHRS; CDR2 reads YFSETQ. CDR3 region: CASKWERGNYGYTF. The CDR3 bases are TGCGCCAGCAAGTGGGAACGGGGTAACTATGGCTACACCTTC. The full variable domain, rest sourced from reference TRBV5-1 and TRBJ1-2, is KAGVTQTPRYLIKTRGQQVTLSCSPISGHRSVSWYQQTPGQGLQFLFEYFSETQRNKGNFPGRFSGRQFSNSRSEMNVSTLELGDSALYLCASKWERGNYGYTFGSGTRLTVV.

The V gene is TRBV5-1, the J gene TRBJ1-6; D is perhaps TRBD1 (5 bases). The CDR3 length is 16 residues. Per germline, CDR1 SGHRS and CDR2 YFSETQ. Trimming cost V 1 base and J 6 bases, with 14 bases left between them. CDR3 sequence: CASSLISGGVNSPLHF. Written as DNA, the CDR3 is TGCGCCAGCAGCTTGATCAGCGGGGGGGTTAATTCACCCCTCCACTTT.

The gene calls are TRBV11-2 and TRBJ2-3; D is ambiguous. Deletions cut 8 bases from V and 3 bases from J, with 21 bases between. There are 16 residues in the CDR3. The germline V gene has CDR1 SGHAT and CDR2 FQNNGV. The CDR3 spells CASVPSGGWMTDTQYF. CDR3 nucleotides: TGTGCCAGCGTTCCCTCTGGTGGCTGGATGACAGATACGCAGTATTTT. The full variable domain, with the rest looked up from reference TRBV11-2 and TRBJ2-3, is EAGVAQSPRYKIIEKRQSVAFWCNPISGHATLYWYQQILGQGPKLLIQFQNNGVVDDSQLPKDRFSAERLKGVDSTLKIQPAKLEDSAVYLCASVPSGGWMTDTQYFGPGTRLTVL.

The chain is built from TRBV2 and TRBJ2-6; D perhaps matches TRBD1 (5 bases). Germline assignment: CDR1 SNHLY and CDR2 FYNNEI. The CDR3 contains 16 residues. V lost 5 bases and J 0 bases, leaving 11 bases between the germline ends. CDR3 in amino acids: CASSKTVLSGANVLTF. CDR3 coding DNA: TGTGCCAGCAGTAAGACAGTACTCTCTGGGGCCAACGTCCTGACTTTC. Using reference TRBV2 and TRBJ2-6 for the parts outside the CDR3, the full variable domain is EPEVTQTPSHQVTQMGQEVILRCVPISNHLYFYWYRQILGQKVEFLVSFYNNEISEKSEIFDDQFSVERPDGSNFTLKIRSTKLEDSAMYFCASSKTVLSGANVLTFGAGSRLTVL.

The chain employs TRBV2 and TRBJ2-7; D gene ambiguous. V shed 5 bases and J shed 10 bases, with 12 bases lying between them. The CDR3 is 11 amino acids. Germline-derived CDR1 and CDR2 are SNHLY and FYNNEI. The CDR3: CASSPRLSQYF. CDR3 DNA sequence: TGTGCCAGCAGTCCTCGGCTATCCCAGTACTTC. Variable domain in full (rest from reference TRBV2 and TRBJ2-7): EPEVTQTPSHQVTQMGQEVILRCVPISNHLYFYWYRQILGQKVEFLVSFYNNEISEKSEIFDDQFSVERPDGSNFTLKIRSTKLEDSAMYFCASSPRLSQYFGPGTRLTVT.

The rearrangement links TRBV14 to TRBJ2-2; 9 bases line up with TRBD2. After removal of 3 bases from V and 7 bases from J, the junction contained 12 bases not matched to a gene. The CDR3 spans 17 residues. Germline loops: CDR1 SGHDN, CDR2 FVKESK. DNA for the CDR3: TGTGCCAGCAGCCAGACCATAGCGGGAGAAGGCCGCGGGGAGCTGTTTTTT. Its protein is CASSQTIAGEGRGELFF. Looking up the rest from reference TRBV14 and TRBJ2-2 gives the full variable domain: EAGVTQFPSHSVIEKGQTVTLRCDPISGHDNLYWYRRVMGKEIKFLLHFVKESKQDESGMPNNRFLAERTGGTYSTLKVQPAELEDSGVYFCASSQTIAGEGRGELFFGEGSRLTVL.

There are a few counts of this clonotype. The V gene is TRBV5-1, the J gene TRBJ2-7; tentatively, D is TRBD1 (6 bases). This CDR3 comprises 13 residues. Germline CDR1 is SGHRS and CDR2 is YFSETQ. The V end lost 8 bases, the J end lost 0 bases, and 12 bases lay between the germline ends. CDR3 coding DNA: TGCGCCAGTGGACAGCCGAGCTCCTACGAGCAGTACTTC. Protein product: CASGQPSSYEQYF.